One T cell receptor (beta chain) is described in this entry. Its recognized antigen is unknown. No base-level quality is on record; no much larger clone is a single base apart. Looking up the germline V gene (reference sequence) yields CDR1 LNHDA and CDR2 SQIVND. Relative to germline, V is missing 5 bases and J is missing 3 bases, with 3 bases of the junction outside any gene match. The CDR3 contains 15 residues, cysteine and phenylalanine counted. Only the CDR3 DNA stays, 45 bases, in frame from base 1. The library was prepared using the immunoSEQ multiplex PCR assay. TCRdb took over this immuneACCESS table, retaining in-frame rearrangements with V and J assigned. Such tables are incomplete; in checked studies, under half of the missing clones stem from an unresolved V gene, and the remainder is unexplained. The sample yields 400,000 to 500,000 clones; 75% to 95% were counted once. The ten largest clones capture over 5.5% of the sample.

This sample stems from a study of control samples from healthy donors and cancer patients (dated by TCRdb to 2020 to 2022). The sequencing sample was made of PBMCs. The source of this sequence is a man aged 40-49 years with head and neck cancer. The sequence links TRBV19 to TRBJ2-5; TRBD2 fits 13 bases in the junction. This receptor carries the CDR3 CASSPGLAGKETQYF. The sequenced DNA is TGTGCCAGTAGTCCGGGACTAGCGGGGAAAGAGACCCAGTACTTC.